This entry lists 19 T cell receptor beta chains sequenced from one sample in a study of regulatory T cells in long-lasting Graves disease. Time point meaning: persistent/refractory GD, antithyroid drugs over 5 years with positive TRAb. PBMCs provided the RNA from which the TCR library was made. Through Arm-PCR of CDR3 regions and iRepertoire HTBI primers, TCR beta libraries were built. From the multiplex PCR reads, TCRdb called clonotypes with MiXCR, one entry per CDR3 protein. The sample includes approximately 290,000 distinct CDR3 sequences, 20% to 25% seen only once; the top ten take around 50%. Sequences were derived from peripheral blood mononuclear cells (PBMCs), sampled when the disease was refractory, from a patient treated with antithyroid drugs. The receptors here all came from a female donor with Graves disease.

The sample holds many counts of this clonotype. The chain recombines TRBV11-2 with TRBJ2-2; 10 bases align to TRBD2. The V gene's germline CDR1 is SGHAT and CDR2 FQNNGV. The CDR3 is made up of 18 amino acids. Unmatched junction bases numbered 9, after V lost 4 bases and J lost 1 base. CDR3 protein: CASSSGGSGRVNTGELFF. CDR3 coding DNA: TGTGCCAGCAGCTCCGGAGGCAGCGGGAGGGTGAACACCGGGGAGCTGTTTTTT.

The genes are TRBV7-2 and TRBJ1-5; D gene unclear. This CDR3 has 14 residues. Trimming took 1 base from V and 5 from J, leaving 9 bases between them. Germline V gene data show CDR1 as SGHTA and CDR2 as FQGNSA. The CDR3 here is CASSLDPGYQPQHF. The CDR3 bases are TGTGCCAGCAGCTTAGACCCCGGATATCAGCCCCAGCATTTT.

The rearrangement joins TRBV12-3 or TRBV12-4 to TRBJ2-7; 8 bases match TRBD2. V was pared by 6 bases and J by 3 bases, with 16 bases of the junction left unmatched. The CDR3 runs to 17 residues. As DNA, the CDR3 is TGTGCCAGCAGCTCTCCCGCGACGGCGGGAGGCGTCTACGAGCAGTACTTC. Encoded protein: CASSSPATAGGVYEQYF.

This clonotype showed up many times. This chain links TRBV6-2 or TRBV6-3 with TRBJ2-7, with 11 bases matching TRBD1. CDR1 and CDR2 from the germline V gene are MNHEY and SVGEGT. The CDR3 runs to 14 residues. V gave up 5 bases and J gave up 3 bases; unmatched junction bases: 3. In DNA form, the CDR3 reads TGTGCCAGCAGTGCCGGGACAGGGGGCTACGAGCAGTACTTC. Its translation: CASSAGTGGYEQYF.

This clonotype was observed a handful of times. This could be a read error, since a much larger clone is one nucleotide away. This chain joins TRBV5-5 and TRBJ2-5; D gene uncertain. The germline V gene encodes CDR1 SGHKS and CDR2 YYEKEE (reference sequence). The CDR3 contains 14 residues. The CDR3 here is CAGSQGHGRETQYF. The CDR3 DNA sequence: TGTGCCGGCAGCCAAGGGCACGGAAGGGAGACCCAGTACTTC.

On this clonotype: Germline and junction disagree at one end, which may indicate a read error. J is TRBJ1-1 and V is TRBV11-3; the match to TRBD1 covers 7 bases. This CDR3 contains 13 residues. Germline V gene lookup returns CDR1 SGHNT and CDR2 YENEEA. Here the CDR3 reads CASSFDRESEASF. The DNA of the CDR3 is TGTGCCAGCAGCTTCGACAGGGAGTCCGAAGCTTCCTTT.

This clonotype was recorded once. This rearrangement joins TRBV19 to TRBJ1-1; D perhaps matches TRBD1 (5 bases). V lost 3 bases to trimming and J lost 8 bases, with 7 bases between them. In germline, CDR1 is LNHDA, CDR2 SQIVND (reference sequence). This CDR3 has 11 residues. The CDR3 spells CASSIGGEAFF. The CDR3 region has the DNA TGTGCCAGTAGTATCGGGGGAGAAGCTTTCTTT.

In its sample, this clonotype was seen a few times. One end of the junction does not line up with germline, which may come from a read error. The CDR3 region has the DNA TGCGCCAGCAGCCGAGCCGTTAACTATGGCTACACCTTC. This gives the protein CASSRAVNYGYTF. The genes are TRBV7-2 and TRBJ1-2; D unclear. There are 13 residues in the CDR3. Per germline, CDR1 SGHTA and CDR2 FQGNSA.

This clonotype was detected a few times. The chain employs TRBV7-8 and TRBJ2-3, with D uncertain. CDR3 length: 14 amino acids. Trimming removed 5 bases at V and 3 bases at J, with 12 bases between. CDR1 is SGHVS, CDR2 FQNEAQ, per germline. CDR3 DNA sequence: TGTGCCAGCAGCCAAGGAGTGGGGACAGATACGCAGTATTTT. It yields the protein CASSQGVGTDTQYF. Combining the CDR3 with reference TRBV7-8 and TRBJ2-3 gives the whole variable domain GAGVSQSPRYKVAKRGQDVALRCDPISGHVSLFWYQQALGQGPEFLTYFQNEAQLDKSGLPSDRFFAERPEGSVSTLKIQRTQQEDSAVYLCASSQGVGTDTQYFGPGTRLTVL.

This clonotype was detected a few times. The chain recombines TRBV4-3 with TRBJ1-1; D is unresolved. V was cut by 0 bases and J by 0 bases, with 8 bases left in between. Germline lookup yields CDR1 LGHNA and CDR2 YSLEER. CDR3 length equals 15 residues. CDR3 bases: TGCGCCAGCAGCCAAGATAGAACAATGAACACTGAAGCTTTCTTT. It yields the protein CASSQDRTMNTEAFF.

This clonotype was seen a handful of times. A read error may produce the germline difference seen at one junction end. The chain is built from TRBV19 and TRBJ2-2, with a weak D call TRBD1 (6 bases). The CDR3 has 17 amino acids. The V gene's germline CDR1 is LNHDA and CDR2 SQIVND (reference sequence). The CDR3 nucleotides are TGTGCCAGTAGTATTTATCAGGGGAGACCCTCCACCGGGGAGCTGTCTTTT. As protein: CASSIYQGRPSTGELSF.

This chain uses TRBV30 with TRBJ1-2; no firm D call. CDR3 length equals 13 residues. The germline V gene has CDR1 GTSNPN and CDR2 SVGIG (reference sequence). Between the trimmed V and J ends, which lost 4 bases and 8 bases, there was a span of 17 bases. CDR3 sequence (DNA): TGTGCCTGGAACTCCGAAAGGGCACAAGGCTACACCTTC. Its translation is CAWNSERAQGYTF.

The chain recombines TRBV12-3 or TRBV12-4 with TRBJ1-2, with D possibly matching TRBD1 (5 bases). V was trimmed by 3 bases and J by 4 bases, leaving 12 bases between them. The CDR3 runs to 14 residues. The CDR3 here is CASSFRDGPYGYTF. CDR3 in DNA: TGTGCCAGCAGTTTTCGGGACGGCCCCTATGGCTACACCTTC.

This clonotype was counted only a few times. The V gene is TRBV5-8, the J gene TRBJ2-1, with 7 bases fitting TRBD1. V dropped 5 bases and J dropped 10; count of bases not matched to a gene: 9. Looked up from germline, CDR1 is SGHTS and CDR2 is YDEGEE. CDR3 length: 13 amino acids. The CDR3 nucleotides read TGTGCCAGCAGATCAACGGGACAGCTAGAGCAGTTCTTC. It yields the protein CASRSTGQLEQFF.

Many counts were recorded for this clonotype. V and J are TRBV13 and TRBJ1-1, with D possibly matching TRBD1 (6 bases). The length of the CDR3 is 13 residues. Trimming left V 3 bases short and J 7 bases short, with 12 bases between. The germline V gene has CDR1 PRHDT and CDR2 FYEKMQ (reference sequence). The CDR3 nucleotides read TGTGCCAGCAGCTTGCCCGGGACACGTGAAGCTTTCTTT. Amino acids: CASSLPGTREAFF.

This chain joins TRBV11-3 and TRBJ1-1; D not certain. Per the germline V gene, CDR1 is SGHNT and CDR2 is YENEEA. The CDR3 runs 13 residues. The germline V and J ends were trimmed by 4 bases and 0 bases, with 6 bases remaining between them. The CDR3 bases are TGTGCCAGCAGCTCAATAATGAACACTGAAGCTTTCTTT. Its translation is CASSSIMNTEAFF.

This chain joins TRBV6-2 or TRBV6-3 and TRBJ1-5, with D possibly TRBD1 on 6 matching bases. This CDR3 has 15 amino acids. Germline CDR1 reads MNHEY; CDR2 reads SVGEGT. V lost 6 bases to trimming and J lost 4 bases, with 16 bases between them. The CDR3 is CASSYKTGPNQPQHF. The CDR3 DNA sequence: TGTGCCAGCAGCTATAAGACAGGACCAAATCAGCCCCAGCATTTT.

The chain combines TRBV27 with TRBJ1-1; D possibly corresponds to TRBD1 (6 bases). The CDR3 contains 16 residues. Trimming stripped 6 bases from V and 6 bases from J, with 23 bases between. CDR1 MNHEY and CDR2 SMNVEV come from the germline V gene (reference sequence). CDR3 DNA sequence: TGTGCCAGCAGCCCCCTCGCGTTTGGGGGGGCTTCTGAAGCTTTCTTT. It is translated as CASSPLAFGGASEAFF.

CDR3 in DNA: TGTGCCAGCAGCTTTGGACAGGACAATGAGCAGTTCTTC. Translating it yields CASSFGQDNEQFF. J is TRBJ2-1 and V is TRBV7-3; 7 nucleotides match TRBD1. CDR1 and CDR2 (germline): SGHTA, FQGTGA. The CDR3 consists of 13 residues. Trimming took 3 bases from V and 5 from J; bases not matched to a gene: 1.